Sequencing of this TCR beta chain was carried out in a study of persistence of HIV-infected CD4 T cells. Turning to the study itself: Up to about 200 mL blood was drawn at multiple time points; a couple of donors had single-time leukapheresis. Findings and caveats of the study: Compared with CD3/CD28-stimulated cells, CMV- and Gag-responding cells showed lower TCRbeta richness.

A remark on this clone: Its specificity is not known.

Cells were stimulated nonspecifically with anti-CD3/anti-CD28 magnetic beads. Sorting of responding CD4+ T cells relied on upregulated CD40 ligand together with CD69. Donors had CD4+ T cell counts above 400 cells/uL and were CMV-seropositive. The libraries were made with immunoSEQ version 4 in survey mode. Genomic DNA was diluted to around 10 ng/uL, up to 1 ug per sample. Data came from immunoSEQ multiplex PCR; TCRdb stores just in-frame clones and leaves some out. The table records approximately 46,000 clones, about nine tenths of them present only once. V was cut by 0 bases and J by 2 bases, with 15 bases left in between. The CDR3 covers 17 residues. Germline V gives CDR1 KGHDR, CDR2 SFDVKD.

Here the sequenced sample was CD4+ T cells sorted from PBMCs after approximately 19-hour stimulation, taken from a patient who received antiretroviral therapy. The J gene is TRBJ2-5, the V gene TRBV24-1, with a weak D call TRBD2 (6 bases). The TCR originated in an adult woman with HIV who was CMV-seropositive. The CDR3 DNA follows: TGTGCCACCAGTGATTTGGCAGGGAGGTCGGGGCAAGAGACCCAGTACTTC. It yields the protein CATSDLAGRSGQETQYF.